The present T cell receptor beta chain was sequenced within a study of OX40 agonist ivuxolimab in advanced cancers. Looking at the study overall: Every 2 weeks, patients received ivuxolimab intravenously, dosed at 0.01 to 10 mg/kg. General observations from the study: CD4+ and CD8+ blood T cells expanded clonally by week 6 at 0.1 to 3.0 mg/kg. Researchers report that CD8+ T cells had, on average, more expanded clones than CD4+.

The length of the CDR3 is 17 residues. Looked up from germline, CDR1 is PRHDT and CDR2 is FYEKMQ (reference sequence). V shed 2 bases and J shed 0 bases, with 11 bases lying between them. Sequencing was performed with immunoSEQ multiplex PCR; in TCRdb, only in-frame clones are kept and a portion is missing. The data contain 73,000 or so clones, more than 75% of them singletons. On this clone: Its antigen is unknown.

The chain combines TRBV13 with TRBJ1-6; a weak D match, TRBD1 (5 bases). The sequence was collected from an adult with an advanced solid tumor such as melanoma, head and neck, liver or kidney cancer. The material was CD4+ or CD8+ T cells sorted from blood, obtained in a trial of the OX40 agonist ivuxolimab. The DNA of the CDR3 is TGTGCCAGCAGCTTAAGGCAGGGAGGCTCCTATAATTCACCCCTCCACTTT. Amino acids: CASSLRQGGSYNSPLHF.